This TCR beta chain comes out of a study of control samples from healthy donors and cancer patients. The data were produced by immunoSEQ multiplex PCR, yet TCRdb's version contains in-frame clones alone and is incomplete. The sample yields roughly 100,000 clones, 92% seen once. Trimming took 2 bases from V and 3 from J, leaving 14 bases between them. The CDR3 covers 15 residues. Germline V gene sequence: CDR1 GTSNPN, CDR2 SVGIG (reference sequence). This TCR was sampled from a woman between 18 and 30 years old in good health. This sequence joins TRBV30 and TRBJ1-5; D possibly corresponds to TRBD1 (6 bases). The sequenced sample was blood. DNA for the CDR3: TGTGCCTGGAGTTCCCCGGACAGAGACAATCAGCCCCAGCATTTT. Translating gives CAWSSPDRDNQPQHF.